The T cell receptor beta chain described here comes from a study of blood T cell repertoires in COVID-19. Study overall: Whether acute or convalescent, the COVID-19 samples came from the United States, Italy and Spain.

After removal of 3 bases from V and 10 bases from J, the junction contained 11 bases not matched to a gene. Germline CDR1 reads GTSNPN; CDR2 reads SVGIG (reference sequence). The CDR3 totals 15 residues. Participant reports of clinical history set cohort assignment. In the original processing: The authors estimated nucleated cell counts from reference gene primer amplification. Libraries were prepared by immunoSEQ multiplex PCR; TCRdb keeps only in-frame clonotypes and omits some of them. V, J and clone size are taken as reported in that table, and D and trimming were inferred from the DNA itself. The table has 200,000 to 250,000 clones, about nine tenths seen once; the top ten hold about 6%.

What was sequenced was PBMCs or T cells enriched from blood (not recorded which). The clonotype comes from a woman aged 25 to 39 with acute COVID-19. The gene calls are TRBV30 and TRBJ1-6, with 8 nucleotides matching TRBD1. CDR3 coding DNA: TGTGCCTGGAGCGCTGGACAGGGTCTGCTCTCACCCCTCCACTTT. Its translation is CAWSAGQGLLSPLHF.